The 21 T cell receptor beta chains below were found in one sample sequenced in a study of cytomegalovirus exposure and HLA in healthy donors. The PCR had 60 Vbeta and 13 Jbeta primers. Data came from immunoSEQ multiplex PCR; TCRdb stores just in-frame clones and leaves some out. This sample contains around 150,000 clones. The source material was PBMCs. Every receptor here comes from an older woman in good health and CMV-seronegative.

V gene TRBV5-1 combines with J gene TRBJ2-7; perhaps TRBD2 as D (6 bases). V was trimmed by 5 bases and J by 5 bases, leaving 17 bases between them. The CDR3 is 14 residues long. Germline V gene lookup returns CDR1 SGHRS and CDR2 YFSETQ. CDR3 amino acids: CASRKTGSIHEQYF. The CDR3 DNA is TGCGCCAGCAGAAAGACCGGGAGCATCCACGAGCAGTACTTC.

V is TRBV9 and J is TRBJ2-7, with 15 bases fitting TRBD2. This CDR3 region has 17 residues. J gave up 9 bases and V 2 bases, and 12 bases lay outside the gene matches. Germline V gives CDR1 SGDLS, CDR2 YYNGEE. The CDR3 nucleotides read TGTGCCAGCAGCGTTGGCGGGGGGGGACTAGCGGGAGGATGGCAGTACTTC. Translation gives CASSVGGGGLAGGWQYF.

The genes are TRBV29-1 and TRBJ2-1, with 7 nucleotides matching TRBD2. CDR3 length equals 13 residues. The germline V gene encodes CDR1 SQVTM and CDR2 ANQGSEA. The trim removed 7 bases at V and 7 bases at J, leaving 10 bases unmatched. CDR3 DNA: TGCAGCGCCTCCGGACTGGGGGGGAATGAGCAGTTCTTC. Translation gives CSASGLGGNEQFF.

The gene calls are TRBV11-2 and TRBJ2-4; D is uncertain. Germline lookup yields CDR1 SGHAT and CDR2 FQNNGV. The CDR3 is made up of 13 amino acids. The germline V and J ends were trimmed by 4 bases and 8 bases, with 12 bases remaining between them. This CDR3 reads CASSSIIEDIQYF. The DNA for the CDR3 is TGTGCCAGCAGCTCGATCATTGAGGACATTCAGTACTTC. Together with reference TRBV11-2 and TRBJ2-4, the CDR3 gives the full variable domain: EAGVAQSPRYKIIEKRQSVAFWCNPISGHATLYWYQQILGQGPKLLIQFQNNGVVDDSQLPKDRFSAERLKGVDSTLKIQPAKLEDSAVYLCASSSIIEDIQYFGAGTRLSVL.

This chain uses TRBV6-1 with TRBJ2-3, with 10 bases fitting TRBD2. The V and J ends lost 0 bases and 4 bases, in that order; junction bases with no gene match: 4. The CDR3 is 16 residues long. Germline assignment: CDR1 MNHNS and CDR2 SASEGT. The CDR3 sequence is CASSEAASGRSDTQYF. The DNA of the CDR3 is TGTGCCAGCAGTGAAGCCGCTAGCGGGAGATCAGATACGCAGTATTTT.

This sequence joins TRBV30 and TRBJ1-1; no reliable D call. This CDR3 spans 14 amino acids. Looked up from germline, CDR1 is GTSNPN and CDR2 is SVGIG (reference sequence). V lost 1 base, J lost 2 bases, and 11 bases lay in between. CDR3 residues: CAWSGHRRNTEAFF. The CDR3 DNA is TGTGCCTGGAGTGGGCACAGACGCAACACTGAAGCTTTCTTT.

The gene calls are TRBV4-2 and TRBJ1-1, with TRBD1 as a possible D gene (6 bases). The CDR3 runs to 11 residues. V was trimmed by 3 bases and J by 9 bases, leaving 8 bases between them. Germline lookup yields CDR1 LGHNA and CDR2 YNFKEQ. The CDR3, as DNA: TGTGCCAGCAGCCAGGACAGCAAAGCTTTCTTT. It specifies CASSQDSKAFF.

V and J are TRBV7-2 and TRBJ2-3; unclear D gene. The CDR3 spans 13 residues. Germline CDR1 SGHTA, CDR2 FQGNSA. Deletions cut 1 base from V and 4 bases from J, with 6 bases between. This CDR3 reads CASSLEHPDTQYF. For the CDR3, the DNA is TGTGCCAGCAGCTTAGAACACCCAGATACGCAGTATTTT.

This rearrangement joins TRBV10-3 to TRBJ2-3, with TRBD2 identical over 7 bases. V lost 2 bases to trimming and J lost 4 bases; unmatched junction nucleotides: 9. The CDR3 contains 16 residues. The germline CDR1 and CDR2 sequences are ENHRY and SYGVKD. CDR3 DNA sequence: TGTGCCATCAGTGAGGGGACTATCGCCGTCGCAGATACGCAGTATTTT. This gives the protein CAISEGTIAVADTQYF.

Written as DNA, the CDR3 is TGTGCCAGCAGTCCCAGGGAGGGCCCCTACGAGCAGTACTTC. Amino acid sequence: CASSPREGPYEQYF. J is TRBJ2-7 and V is TRBV27, with 7 bases matching TRBD2. The CDR3 has 14 residues. Germline values: CDR1 MNHEY, CDR2 SMNVEV (reference sequence). V was pared by 5 bases and J by 2 bases, with 6 bases of the junction left unmatched.

The V call is TRBV18, the J call TRBJ1-2; unclear D gene. This CDR3 has 12 residues. Looked up from germline, CDR1 is KGHSH and CDR2 is LQKENI. Trimming took 8 bases from V and 1 from J, leaving 8 bases between them. The CDR3 DNA sequence: TGTGCCAGCGCCACAGATAACTATGGCTACACCTTC. Encoded protein: CASATDNYGYTF.

The chain couples TRBV18 to TRBJ1-1; D may be TRBD1 (6 bases). The CDR3 runs to 15 residues. The V gene lost 6 bases and the J gene lost 3 bases, with 17 bases spanning the gap. Germline lookup yields CDR1 KGHSH and CDR2 LQKENI. The DNA for the CDR3 is TGTGCCAGCTCTTCACGTGCAGGACAGCACACTGAAGCTTTCTTT. Protein product: CASSSRAGQHTEAFF.

The rearrangement joins TRBV4-3 to TRBJ2-1; 7 bases agree with TRBD1. The V gene end was trimmed by 4 bases and the J gene end by 4 bases; junction bases not matched to a gene: 10. Germline V CDR1 and CDR2: LGHNA, YSLEER. This CDR3 comprises 16 residues. The CDR3 bases are TGCGCCAGCAGCCTTGAGTTGGACAGGAGATACAATGAGCAGTTCTTC. Protein product: CASSLELDRRYNEQFF.

The chain recombines TRBV29-1 with TRBJ1-2, with 10 bases identical to TRBD1. The CDR3 is 14 residues long. Looked up from germline, CDR1 is SQVTM and CDR2 is ANQGSEA. With V trimmed by 3 bases and J by 2 bases, 3 bases remained unmatched. The CDR3 reads CSVDMGQGNYGYTF. CDR3 nucleotides: TGCAGCGTTGATATGGGACAGGGGAACTATGGCTACACCTTC.

The V gene is TRBV5-4, the J gene TRBJ2-5; weak D call: TRBD2 (6 bases). This CDR3 has 13 amino acids. Germline values: CDR1 SGHNT, CDR2 YYREEE (reference sequence). Trimming removed 2 bases at V and 4 bases at J, with 9 bases between. CDR3 nucleotides: TGTGCCAGCAGCTTCACTAGCAGAGAGACCCAGTACTTC. It is translated as CASSFTSRETQYF.

The V and J genes are TRBV5-6 and TRBJ1-2, with TRBD1 matching 8 bases. CDR1 is SGHDT and CDR2 is YYEEEE in the germline V gene. The J segment lost 4 bases and the V segment lost 4 bases, leaving 9 bases of the junction unmatched. This CDR3 spans 15 amino acids. CDR3 protein: CASSPGQGESYGYTF. DNA of the CDR3: TGTGCCAGCAGCCCCGGACAGGGAGAAAGCTATGGCTACACCTTC.

The chain uses TRBV4-1 and TRBJ2-7, with TRBD2 matching over 11 bases. Germline CDR1 and CDR2: MGHRA and YSYEKL. The CDR3 contains 15 residues. Unmatched junction bases numbered 8, after V lost 7 bases and J lost 3 bases. DNA of the CDR3: TGCGCCAGCAAACTCGGGACTAGCGGAATCTACGAGCAGTACTTC. Translation: CASKLGTSGIYEQYF.

This chain links TRBV5-1 with TRBJ2-7, with a possible D match to TRBD1 (5 bases). The CDR3 covers 13 residues. Germline V CDR1 and CDR2: SGHRS, YFSETQ. Trimming stripped 2 bases from V and 6 bases from J, with 12 bases between. The DNA for the CDR3 is TGCGCCAGCAGCTTTCAGGGTGCAAGCGAGCAGTACTTC. Translated, it gives CASSFQGASEQYF.

The chain is built from TRBV11-2 and TRBJ2-5; 7 bases fit TRBD1. The CDR3 runs to 16 residues. Germline CDR1 SGHAT, CDR2 FQNNGV. Trimming cost V 4 bases and J 1 base; bases outside gene matches: 9. The CDR3, as DNA: TGTGCCAGCAGCTCATACTGGGGACAGAGCCAAGAGACCCAGTACTTC. This translates into CASSSYWGQSQETQYF.

This chain joins TRBV9 and TRBJ1-4; the D is unclear. Trimming took off 0 bases at V and 5 bases at J, with 14 bases between the two ends. Germline V gene lookup returns CDR1 SGDLS and CDR2 YYNGEE. The CDR3 runs 16 residues. The chain's CDR3 is CASSVGAGLGNEKLFF. CDR3 nucleotide sequence: TGTGCCAGCAGCGTAGGGGCGGGTCTGGGAAATGAAAAACTGTTTTTT. The variable domain in full, with the rest retrieved from reference TRBV9 and TRBJ1-4, is DSGVTQTPKHLITATGQRVTLRCSPRSGDLSVYWYQQSLDQGLQFLIQYYNGEERAKGNILERFSAQQFPDLHSELNLSSLELGDSALYFCASSVGAGLGNEKLFFGSGTQLSVL.

The rearrangement joins TRBV19 to TRBJ1-1, with D perhaps matching TRBD1 (6 bases). From germline, CDR1 is LNHDA and CDR2 SQIVND (reference sequence). The V end was cut by 4 bases, the J end by 0 bases, with 15 bases between. CDR3 size: 16 residues. The CDR3 protein is CASSRATGSVNTEAFF. CDR3 in DNA: TGTGCCAGTAGTAGGGCCACAGGGTCCGTGAACACTGAAGCTTTCTTT.